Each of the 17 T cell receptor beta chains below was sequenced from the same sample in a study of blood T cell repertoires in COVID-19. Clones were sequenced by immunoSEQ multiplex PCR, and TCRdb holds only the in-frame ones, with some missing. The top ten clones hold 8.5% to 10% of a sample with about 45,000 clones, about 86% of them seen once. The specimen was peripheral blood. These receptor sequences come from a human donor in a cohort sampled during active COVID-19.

Here the CDR3 DNA reads TGTGCCAGCAGCTCGGACAGGGGGCCCTACGAGCAGTACTTC. The encoded protein is CASSSDRGPYEQYF. The chain uses TRBV6-2 or TRBV6-3 and TRBJ2-7, with TRBD1 identical over 11 bases. The CDR3 totals 14 residues. Trimming took 6 bases from V and 2 from J; bases not matched to a gene: 3. Germline CDR1 reads MNHEY; CDR2 reads SVGEGT.

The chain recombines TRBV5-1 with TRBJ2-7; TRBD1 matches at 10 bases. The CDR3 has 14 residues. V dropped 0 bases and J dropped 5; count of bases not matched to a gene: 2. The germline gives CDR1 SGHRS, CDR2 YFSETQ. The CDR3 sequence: CASSLGQGANEQYF. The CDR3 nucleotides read TGCGCCAGCAGCTTGGGACAGGGGGCCAACGAGCAGTACTTC. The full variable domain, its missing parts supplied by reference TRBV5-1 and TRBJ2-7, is KAGVTQTPRYLIKTRGQQVTLSCSPISGHRSVSWYQQTPGQGLQFLFEYFSETQRNKGNFPGRFSGRQFSNSRSEMNVSTLELGDSALYLCASSLGQGANEQYFGPGTRLTVT.

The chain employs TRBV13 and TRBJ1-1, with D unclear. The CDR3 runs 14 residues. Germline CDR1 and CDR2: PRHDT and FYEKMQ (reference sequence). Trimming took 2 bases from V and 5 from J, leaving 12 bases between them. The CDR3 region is CASSLNSERTEAFF. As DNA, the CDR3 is TGTGCCAGCAGCTTAAACAGTGAAAGGACTGAAGCTTTCTTT.

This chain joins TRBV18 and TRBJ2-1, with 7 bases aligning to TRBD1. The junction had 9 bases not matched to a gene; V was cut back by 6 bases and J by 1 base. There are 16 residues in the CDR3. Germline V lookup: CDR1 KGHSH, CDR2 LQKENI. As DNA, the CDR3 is TGTGCCAGCTCGACGATCGGGACAGCATCCTACAATGAGCAGTTCTTC. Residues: CASSTIGTASYNEQFF.

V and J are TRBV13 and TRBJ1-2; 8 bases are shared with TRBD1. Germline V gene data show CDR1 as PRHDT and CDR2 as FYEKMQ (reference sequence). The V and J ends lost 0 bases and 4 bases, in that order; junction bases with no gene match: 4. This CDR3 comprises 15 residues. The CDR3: CASSLGSTGAYGYTF. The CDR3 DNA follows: TGTGCCAGCAGCTTAGGCTCGACAGGGGCCTATGGCTACACCTTC.

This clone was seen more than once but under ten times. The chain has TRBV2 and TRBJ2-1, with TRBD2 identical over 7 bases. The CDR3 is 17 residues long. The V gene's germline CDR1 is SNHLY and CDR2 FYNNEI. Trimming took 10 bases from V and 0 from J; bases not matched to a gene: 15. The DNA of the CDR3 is TGTGCCAACCATTGGCGGGGGTCTACTCCCTCCTACAATGAGCAGTTCTTC. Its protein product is CANHWRGSTPSYNEQFF.

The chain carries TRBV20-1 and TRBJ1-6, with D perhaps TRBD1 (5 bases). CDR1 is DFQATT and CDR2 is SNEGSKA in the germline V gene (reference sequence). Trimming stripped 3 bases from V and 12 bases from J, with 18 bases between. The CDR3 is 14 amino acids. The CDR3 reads CSASPGLRKGPLHF. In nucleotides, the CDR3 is TGCAGTGCTAGTCCGGGACTGAGAAAGGGACCCCTCCACTTT.

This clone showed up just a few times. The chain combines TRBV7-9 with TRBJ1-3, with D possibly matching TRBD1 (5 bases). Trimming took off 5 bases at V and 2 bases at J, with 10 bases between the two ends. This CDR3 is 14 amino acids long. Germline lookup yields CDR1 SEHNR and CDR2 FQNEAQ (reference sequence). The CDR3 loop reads CASSQGAPGNTIYF. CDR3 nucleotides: TGTGCCAGCAGCCAAGGGGCACCTGGAAACACCATATATTTT.

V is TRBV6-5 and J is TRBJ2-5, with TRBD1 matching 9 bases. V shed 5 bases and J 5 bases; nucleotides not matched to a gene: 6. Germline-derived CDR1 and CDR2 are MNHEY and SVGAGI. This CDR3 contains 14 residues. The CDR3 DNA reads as TGTGCCAGCAGTAACAGGGGGCGTCCTGAGACCCAGTACTTC. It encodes CASSNRGRPETQYF.

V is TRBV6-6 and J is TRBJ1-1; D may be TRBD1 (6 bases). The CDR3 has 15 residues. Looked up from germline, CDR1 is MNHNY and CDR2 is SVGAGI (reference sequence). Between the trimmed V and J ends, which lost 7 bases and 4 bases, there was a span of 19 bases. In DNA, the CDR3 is TGTGCCAGCAAACAGGTGGGGGCAGCAGGCACTGAAGCTTTCTTT. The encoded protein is CASKQVGAAGTEAFF.

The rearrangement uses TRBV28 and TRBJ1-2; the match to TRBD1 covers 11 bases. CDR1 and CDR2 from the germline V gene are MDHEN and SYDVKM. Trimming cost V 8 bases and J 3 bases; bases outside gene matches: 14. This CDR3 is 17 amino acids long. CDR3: CASGEGEDRGQYYGYTF. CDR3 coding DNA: TGTGCCAGCGGTGAGGGAGAGGACAGGGGGCAATACTATGGCTACACCTTC.

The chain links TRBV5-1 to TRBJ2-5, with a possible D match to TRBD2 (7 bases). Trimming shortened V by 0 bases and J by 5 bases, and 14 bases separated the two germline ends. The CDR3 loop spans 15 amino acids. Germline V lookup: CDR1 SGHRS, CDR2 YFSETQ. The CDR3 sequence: CASSLGGGDFETQYF. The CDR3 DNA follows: TGCGCCAGCAGCTTGGGGGGGGGCGATTTTGAGACCCAGTACTTC.

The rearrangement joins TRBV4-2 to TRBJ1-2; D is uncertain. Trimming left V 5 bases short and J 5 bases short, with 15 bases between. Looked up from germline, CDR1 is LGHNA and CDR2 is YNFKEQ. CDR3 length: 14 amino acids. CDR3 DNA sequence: TGTGCCAGCAGCTCCCACGCTACGGGTTATGGCTACACCTTC. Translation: CASSSHATGYGYTF.

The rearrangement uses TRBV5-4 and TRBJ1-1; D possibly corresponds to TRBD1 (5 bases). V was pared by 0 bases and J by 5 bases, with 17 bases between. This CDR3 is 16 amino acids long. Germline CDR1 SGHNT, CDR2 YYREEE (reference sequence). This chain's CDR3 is CASSLAWGEARTEAFF. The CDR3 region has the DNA TGTGCCAGCAGCTTGGCCTGGGGGGAGGCCAGAACTGAAGCTTTCTTT. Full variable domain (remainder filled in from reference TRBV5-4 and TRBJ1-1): ETGVTQSPTHLIKTRGQQVTLRCSSQSGHNTVSWYQQALGQGPQFIFQYYREEENGRGNFPPRFSGLQFPNYSSELNVNALELDDSALYLCASSLAWGEARTEAFFGQGTRLTVV.

The CDR3 loop reads CASSIAGGGAGEQFF. The DNA for the CDR3 is TGTGCCAGTAGTATTGCTGGCGGGGGGGCCGGTGAGCAGTTCTTC. The V call is TRBV19, the J call TRBJ2-1, with TRBD2 matching over 9 bases. The CDR3 runs to 15 residues. The germline V gene encodes CDR1 LNHDA and CDR2 SQIVND (reference sequence). V lost 3 bases to trimming and J lost 9 bases; unmatched junction nucleotides: 9.

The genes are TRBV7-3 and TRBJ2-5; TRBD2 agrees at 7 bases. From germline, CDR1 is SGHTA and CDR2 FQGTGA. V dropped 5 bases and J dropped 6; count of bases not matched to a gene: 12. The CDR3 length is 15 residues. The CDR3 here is CASSLDATSLKTQYF. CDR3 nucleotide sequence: TGTGCCAGCAGCCTCGATGCGACTAGCCTCAAGACCCAGTACTTC.

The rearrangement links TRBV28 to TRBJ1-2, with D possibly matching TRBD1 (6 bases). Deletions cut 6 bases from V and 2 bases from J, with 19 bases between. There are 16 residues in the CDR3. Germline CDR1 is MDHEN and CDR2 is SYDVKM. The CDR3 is CASRTFTGRENYGYTF. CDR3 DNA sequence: TGTGCCAGCAGGACATTTACAGGGAGGGAGAACTATGGCTACACCTTC.